This T cell receptor beta chain was captured by sequencing in a study of T cells in Graves' hyperthyroidism and ophthalmopathy. Broader study findings: Among thyroid clonotypes expanded above 0.001, most also appeared in blood. Researchers report that a 13 V-J model separated ophthalmopathy from stable hyperthyroidism.

Amplified TCR beta CDR3 regions derived from RNA transcripts. TCR CDR3 underwent first-round RT-PCR with the HTBI primer set. Each CDR3 protein is one row after TCRdb ran MiXCR on the multiplex PCR reads. Found here are about 500,000 distinct CDR3 sequences, over 45% of them singletons; the top ten hold 44%. Concerning this clonotype itself: Its antigen remains unknown.

Uncontrolled infection, other autoimmune disease, pregnancy or lactation disqualified patients from enrolment. Each diagnosis was grounded in clinical symptoms, serum thyroxine and TRAb, thyroid ultrasound, and orbital computed tomography. Input material: peripheral blood or thyroid tissue (not recorded which). The source of this sequence is an adult woman with Graves' disease, either hyperthyroidism or ophthalmopathy (not recorded which).

DNA of the CDR3: TGTGCCAGCAGCTGGGACAAGTCCTACGAGCAGTACTTC. Protein sequence: CASSWDKSYEQYF. The J gene is TRBJ2-7, the V gene TRBV25-1; possible D gene TRBD1, 6 bases. The V gene's germline CDR1 is MGHDK and CDR2 SYGVNS. CDR3 length: 13 amino acids. V was shortened by 6 bases and J by 1 base, with 10 bases between the two germline ends.